This T cell receptor beta chain originates from a study of Ad26.COV2.S vaccination and SARS-CoV-2 variants. Looking at the study overall: Among those in the COV1001 Ad26.COV2.S trial arm was the donor. Intramuscularly, Ad26.COV2.S was given either once or twice, 56 days apart.

This table comes from immunoSEQ multiplex PCR, and its TCRdb copy is limited to in-frame clones, with some not included. The sample holds around 300,000 clones, 80% to 90% seen once. Treatment described: some 20 received Ad26.COV2.S at low or high dose, single or two shots; a few received placebo; per-sample allocation not given. Day 63 after the first vaccine or placebo injection was the time point for sampling. Turning to this clone: Its antigen is not known.

The junction had 16 bases not matched to a gene; V was cut back by 4 bases and J by 3 bases. CDR3 length equals 18 residues. Germline CDR1 MDHEN, CDR2 SYDVKM. Study-wide points: Spike-specific TCR breadth was greater in vaccine than placebo recipients.

The source was peripheral blood, collected in a trial of Ad26.COV2.S vaccine versus placebo. The sequence was collected from a person between 18 and 65 years old who received the Ad26.COV2.S COVID-19 vaccine or a placebo. V gene TRBV28 combines with J gene TRBJ1-2; 8 nucleotides align to TRBD1. The CDR3 loop reads CASSYARTGSAFDYGYTF. The CDR3 DNA is TGTGCCAGCAGTTACGCCCGGACAGGGAGCGCATTTGACTATGGCTACACCTTC.